This T cell receptor (beta chain) was found in a study of CD8+ T cells in alopecia areata. Findings of the study overall: Clonality exceeded that of normal scalp in lesional scalp, most notably in alopecia totalis/universalis.

In the case of this clone: The antigen remains undetermined. The same CDR3 is also encoded by other DNA sequences in this sample.

The V gene end was trimmed by 3 bases and the J gene end by 4 bases; junction bases not matched to a gene: 1. This CDR3 contains 12 residues. CDR1 is GTSNPN and CDR2 is SVGIG in the germline V gene (reference sequence). Investigators isolated RNA and reverse transcribed it into cDNA to act as the sequencing template. Only in-frame clones appear in the TCRdb table, and some are missing; sequencing was by immunoSEQ multiplex PCR. The table records 200,000 to 250,000 clones, approximately 61% of them present only once. The TCR originated in a human donor with alopecia areata. The input for sequencing was CD4+ T cells sorted from blood, taken at week 0. The chain couples TRBV30 to TRBJ2-7; 9 bases line up with TRBD1. CDR3: CAWRDRGYEQYF. The CDR3 DNA is TGTGCCTGGAGGGACAGGGGATACGAGCAGTACTTC.